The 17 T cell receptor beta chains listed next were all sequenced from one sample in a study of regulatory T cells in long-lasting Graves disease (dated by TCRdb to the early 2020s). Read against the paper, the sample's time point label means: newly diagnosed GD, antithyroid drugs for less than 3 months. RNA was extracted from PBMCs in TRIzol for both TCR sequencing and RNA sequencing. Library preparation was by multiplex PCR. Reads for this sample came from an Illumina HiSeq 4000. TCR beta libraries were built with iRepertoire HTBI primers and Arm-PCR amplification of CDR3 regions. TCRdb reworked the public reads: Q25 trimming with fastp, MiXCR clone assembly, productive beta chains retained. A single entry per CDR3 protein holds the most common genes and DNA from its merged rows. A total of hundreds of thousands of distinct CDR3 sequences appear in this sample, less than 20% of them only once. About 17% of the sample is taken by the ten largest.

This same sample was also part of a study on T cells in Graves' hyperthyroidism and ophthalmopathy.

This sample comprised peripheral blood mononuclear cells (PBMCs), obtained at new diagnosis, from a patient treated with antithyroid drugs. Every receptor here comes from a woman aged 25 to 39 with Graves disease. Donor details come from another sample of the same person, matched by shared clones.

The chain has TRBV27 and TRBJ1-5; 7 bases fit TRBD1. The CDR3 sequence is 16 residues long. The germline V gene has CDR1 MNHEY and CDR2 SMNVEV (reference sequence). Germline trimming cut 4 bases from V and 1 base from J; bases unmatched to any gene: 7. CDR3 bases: TGTGCCAGCAGTTATCTGGGACAGCACAGCAATCAGCCCCAGCATTTT. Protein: CASSYLGQHSNQPQHF.

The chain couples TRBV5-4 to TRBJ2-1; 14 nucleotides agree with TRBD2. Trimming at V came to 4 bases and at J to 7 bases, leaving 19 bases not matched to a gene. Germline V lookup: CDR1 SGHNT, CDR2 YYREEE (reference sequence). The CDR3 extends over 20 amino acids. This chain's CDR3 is CASSTGTSGSLGGVGNEQFF. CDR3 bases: TGTGCCAGCAGCACCGGGACTAGCGGGAGTTTGGGCGGGGTAGGGAATGAGCAGTTCTTC.

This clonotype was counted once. Written as DNA, the CDR3 is TGTGCCAGCTCACCACCGAACGGGGCAAGTACCGGGGAGCTGTTTTTT. This gives the protein CASSPPNGASTGELFF. This rearrangement joins TRBV18 to TRBJ2-2, with D perhaps assigned TRBD1 or TRBD2 (5 bases each). V was trimmed by 0 bases and J by 5 bases, leaving 13 bases between them. Germline-derived CDR1 and CDR2 are KGHSH and LQKENI. The CDR3 totals 16 residues.

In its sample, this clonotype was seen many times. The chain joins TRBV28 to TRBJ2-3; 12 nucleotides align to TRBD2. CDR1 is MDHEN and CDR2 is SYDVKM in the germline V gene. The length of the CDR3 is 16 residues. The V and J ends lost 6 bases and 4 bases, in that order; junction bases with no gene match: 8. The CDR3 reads CASSLRLAGGADTQYF. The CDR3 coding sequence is TGTGCCAGCAGCTTACGCCTAGCGGGAGGGGCAGATACGCAGTATTTT.

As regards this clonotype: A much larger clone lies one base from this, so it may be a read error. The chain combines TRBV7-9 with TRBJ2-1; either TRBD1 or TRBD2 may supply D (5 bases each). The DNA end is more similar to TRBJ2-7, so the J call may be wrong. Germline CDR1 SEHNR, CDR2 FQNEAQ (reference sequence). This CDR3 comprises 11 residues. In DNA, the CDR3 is TGTGCCAGCAGTTTCCCGGGACCACAGTACTTC. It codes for CASSFPGPQYF.

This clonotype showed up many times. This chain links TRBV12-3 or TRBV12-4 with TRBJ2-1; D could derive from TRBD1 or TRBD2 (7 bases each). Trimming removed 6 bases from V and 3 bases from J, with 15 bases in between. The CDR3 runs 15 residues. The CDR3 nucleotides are TGTGCCAGCAGCGGGGGGACAGAGATCTACAATGAGCAGTTCTTC. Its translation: CASSGGTEIYNEQFF.

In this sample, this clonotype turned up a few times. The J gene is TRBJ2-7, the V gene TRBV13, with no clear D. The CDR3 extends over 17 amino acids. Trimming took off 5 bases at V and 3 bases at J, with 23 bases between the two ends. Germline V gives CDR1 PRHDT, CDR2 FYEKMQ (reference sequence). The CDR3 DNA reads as TGTGCCAGCAGCCTCACTAATTGGGCGTCACCGAACTACGAGCAGTACTTC. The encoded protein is CASSLTNWASPNYEQYF. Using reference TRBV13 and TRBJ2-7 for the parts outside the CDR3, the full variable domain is AAGVIQSPRHLIKEKRETATLKCYPIPRHDTVYWYQQGPGQDPQFLISFYEKMQSDKGSIPDRFSAQQFSDYHSELNMSSLELGDSALYFCASSLTNWASPNYEQYFGPGTRLTVT.

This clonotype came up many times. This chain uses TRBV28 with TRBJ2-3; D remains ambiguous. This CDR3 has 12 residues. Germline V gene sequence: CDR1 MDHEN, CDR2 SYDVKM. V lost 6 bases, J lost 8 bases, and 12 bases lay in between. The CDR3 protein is CASRGPLGTQYF. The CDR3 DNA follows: TGTGCCAGCAGGGGTCCTCTGGGTACGCAGTATTTT.

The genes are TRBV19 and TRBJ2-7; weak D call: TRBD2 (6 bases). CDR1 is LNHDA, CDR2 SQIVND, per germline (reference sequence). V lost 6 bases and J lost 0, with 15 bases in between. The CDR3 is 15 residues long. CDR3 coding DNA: TGTGCCAGTAGGACCGGGACTTCCAGCTCCTACGAGCAGTACTTC. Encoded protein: CASRTGTSSSYEQYF.

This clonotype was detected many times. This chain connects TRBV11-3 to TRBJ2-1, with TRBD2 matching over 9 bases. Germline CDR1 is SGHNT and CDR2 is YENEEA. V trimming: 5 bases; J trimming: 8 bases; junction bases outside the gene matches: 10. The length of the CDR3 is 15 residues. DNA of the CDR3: TGTGCCAGCAGCCTCCGGGATAGCGGGAGTGATGAGCAGTTCTTC. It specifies CASSLRDSGSDEQFF.

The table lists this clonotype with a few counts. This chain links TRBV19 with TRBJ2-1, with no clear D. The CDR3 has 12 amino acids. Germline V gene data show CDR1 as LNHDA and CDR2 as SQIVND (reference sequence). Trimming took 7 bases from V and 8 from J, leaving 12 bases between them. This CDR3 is CASTNERDEQFF. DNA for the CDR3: TGTGCCAGTACTAATGAACGTGATGAGCAGTTCTTC. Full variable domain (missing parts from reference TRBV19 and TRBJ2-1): DGGITQSPKYLFRKEGQNVTLSCEQNLNHDAMYWYRQDPGQGLRLIYYSQIVNDFQKGDIAEGYSVSREKKESFPLTVTSAQKNPTAFYLCASTNERDEQFFGPGTRLTVL.

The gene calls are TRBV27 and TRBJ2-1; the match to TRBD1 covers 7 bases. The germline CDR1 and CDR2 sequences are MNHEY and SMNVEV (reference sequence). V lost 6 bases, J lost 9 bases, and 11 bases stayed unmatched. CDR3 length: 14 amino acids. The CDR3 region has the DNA TGTGCCAGCAGGTTAATGACAGGGTTCGGTGAGCAGTTCTTC. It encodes CASRLMTGFGEQFF.

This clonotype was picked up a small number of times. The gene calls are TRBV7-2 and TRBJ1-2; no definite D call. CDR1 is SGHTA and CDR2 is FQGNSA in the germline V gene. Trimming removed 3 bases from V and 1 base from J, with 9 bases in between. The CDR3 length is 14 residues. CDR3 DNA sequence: TGTGCCAGCAGCTTGGACGGGCTTAACTATGGCTACACCTTC. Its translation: CASSLDGLNYGYTF.

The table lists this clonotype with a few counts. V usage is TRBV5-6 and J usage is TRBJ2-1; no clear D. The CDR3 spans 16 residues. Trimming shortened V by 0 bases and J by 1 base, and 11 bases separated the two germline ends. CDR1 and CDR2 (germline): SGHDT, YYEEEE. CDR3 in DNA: TGTGCCAGCAGCTTGGTCGGAGACAAATCCTACAATGAGCAGTTCTTC. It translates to CASSLVGDKSYNEQFF.

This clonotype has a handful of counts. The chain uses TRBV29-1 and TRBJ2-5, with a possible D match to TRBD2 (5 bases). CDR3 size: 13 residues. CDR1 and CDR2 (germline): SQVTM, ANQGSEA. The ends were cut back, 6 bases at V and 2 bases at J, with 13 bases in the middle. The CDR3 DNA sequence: TGCAGCGTGTCCCCGAGGGAACAAGAGACCCAGTACTTC. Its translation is CSVSPREQETQYF.

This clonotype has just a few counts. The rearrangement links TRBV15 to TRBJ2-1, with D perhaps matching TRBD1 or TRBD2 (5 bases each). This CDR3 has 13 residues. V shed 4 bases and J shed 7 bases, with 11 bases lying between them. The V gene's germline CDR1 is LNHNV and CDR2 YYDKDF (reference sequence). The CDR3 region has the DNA TGTGCCACCAGCAAGGGACCGGTTAATGAGCAGTTCTTC. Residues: CATSKGPVNEQFF.

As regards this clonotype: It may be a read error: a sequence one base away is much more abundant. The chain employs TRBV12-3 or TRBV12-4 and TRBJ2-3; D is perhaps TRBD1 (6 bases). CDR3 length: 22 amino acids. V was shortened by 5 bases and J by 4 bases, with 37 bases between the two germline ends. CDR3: CASSRLESRGGPPRVIPDTQYF. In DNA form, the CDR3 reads TGTGCCAGCAGTCGCCTAGAGAGCAGGGGCGGTCCCCCCCGTGTAATCCCAGATACGCAGTATTTT.